This T cell receptor (beta chain) was obtained from a study of blood T cell repertoires in COVID-19 (dated by TCRdb to the early 2020s). The study in broad terms: Samples covering the acute and convalescent phases of COVID-19 were provided by collaborators in the United States, Italy and Spain. The material from the prospective study consisted of cDNA or gDNA derived from T cells, B-cell-depleted T cells, or PBMCs. Deeply sampled blood TCRbeta repertoires from subjects exposed to, actively infected with, or recovered from COVID-19 were included in the dataset. The repertoires were made available in a free public database intended to serve as a resource for research on the immune response to SARS-CoV-2. The samples were drawn from the first 160 participants of the ongoing ImmuneRACE study and from over 950 subjects provided by 6 global collaborators. Sample metadata almost always included a de-identified subject ID, COVID-19 status, age in years and sex. Where available, HLA class I and class II types were taken from metadata supplied by the sample provider and were not determined by assay-based typing.

The immunoSEQ Assay, a bias-controlled multiplex PCR, was used to amplify TCRbeta CDR3 regions from genomic DNA. The study's own analysis went as follows. The number of nucleated cells in each sample was estimated from the amplification of reference gene primers within the assay. To quantify the absolute abundance of each unique TCRbeta CDR3 rearrangement, sequence reads were collapsed and filtered. For each sample, productive Simpson clonality was calculated as the square root of Simpson's diversity index across productive rearrangements. This immuneACCESS table, as held by TCRdb, lists in-frame sequences with V and J called but not all clones. Of the missing ones, under half trace to an unresolved V gene in checked studies; the others have no known cause. D and trimming were read from the DNA, whereas the V and J calls and clone size are those reported in that table. In all, the sample holds around 300,000 clones, and more than 70% of those were seen once. The ten largest make up approximately 5.3% of the sample.

Enrolling through a virtual design, the prospective study's participants ranged in age from roughly 18 to 90 years and lived across roughly 24 United States geographic areas. To assign participants to cohorts, the prospective study relied on clinical history that participants themselves reported in a screening survey and a study questionnaire. ImmuneRACE Cohort 3 recovered participants were defined by two consecutive negative NP/OP PCR tests, healthcare professional clearance, or symptom resolution. In the prospective study, mobile phlebotomists collected whole blood, serum and a nasopharyngeal or oropharyngeal swab from each participant. Additional blood draws and questionnaires over an approximately 2-month period could optionally be provided by prospective study participants. Before DNA extraction, blood samples from the prospective study were shipped at room temperature or frozen. The CDR3 measures 12 amino acids from cysteine to phenylalanine. The sequence is cut down to CDR3 DNA, 36 bases in frame from base 1. CDR1 and CDR2 are drawn from the germline V gene (reference sequence): SGHKS, YYEKEE. The junction shows trimming of 3 bases on V and 7 bases on J, plus 10 bases between the germline ends.

Beyond this particular receptor, the publication reports: The amount of clinical and demographic metadata varied by source and participant and was provided uncurated.

A word on this clone: Its recognized antigen is unknown. The input lacks base qualities; no much larger clone sits a single base away.

The chain is encoded by TRBV5-5 joined to TRBJ1-1, and possibly TRBD1, on 6 matching bases. The receptor was isolated from a woman in her thirties who had recovered from COVID-19. Specimen: PBMCs or T cells enriched from blood (not recorded which). The nucleotide sequence is TGTGCCAGCAGCTCGGCGGACAGTGAAGCTTTCTTT. It translates as CASSSADSEAFF.